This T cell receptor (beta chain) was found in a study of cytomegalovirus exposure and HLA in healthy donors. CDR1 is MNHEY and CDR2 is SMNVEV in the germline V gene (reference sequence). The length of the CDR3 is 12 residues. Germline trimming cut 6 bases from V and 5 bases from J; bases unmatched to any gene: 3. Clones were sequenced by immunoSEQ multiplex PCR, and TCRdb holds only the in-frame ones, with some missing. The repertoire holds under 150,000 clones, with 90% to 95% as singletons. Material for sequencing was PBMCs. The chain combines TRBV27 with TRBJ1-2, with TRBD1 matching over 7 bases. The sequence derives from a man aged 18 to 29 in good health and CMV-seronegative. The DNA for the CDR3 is TGTGCCAGCAGCCAGACAGGGTATGGCTACACCTTC. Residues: CASSQTGYGYTF.